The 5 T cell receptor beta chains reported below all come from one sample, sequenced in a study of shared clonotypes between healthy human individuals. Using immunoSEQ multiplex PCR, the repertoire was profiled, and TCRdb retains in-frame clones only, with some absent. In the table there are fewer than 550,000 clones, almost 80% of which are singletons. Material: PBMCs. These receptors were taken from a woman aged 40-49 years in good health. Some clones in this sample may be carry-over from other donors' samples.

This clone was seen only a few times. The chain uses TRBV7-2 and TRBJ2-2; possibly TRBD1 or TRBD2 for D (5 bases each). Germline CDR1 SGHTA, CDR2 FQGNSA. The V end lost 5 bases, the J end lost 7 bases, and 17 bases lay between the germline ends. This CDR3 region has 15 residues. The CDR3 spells CASSAWDRMGGELFF. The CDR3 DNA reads TGTGCCAGCAGCGCATGGGACCGAATGGGCGGGGAGCTGTTTTTT.

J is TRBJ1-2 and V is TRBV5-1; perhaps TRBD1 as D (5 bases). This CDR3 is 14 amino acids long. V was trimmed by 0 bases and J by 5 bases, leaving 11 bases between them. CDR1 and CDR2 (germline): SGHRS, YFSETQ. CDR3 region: CASSLGTLGYGYTF. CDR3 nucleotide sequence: TGCGCCAGCAGCTTGGGGACACTGGGGTATGGCTACACCTTC.

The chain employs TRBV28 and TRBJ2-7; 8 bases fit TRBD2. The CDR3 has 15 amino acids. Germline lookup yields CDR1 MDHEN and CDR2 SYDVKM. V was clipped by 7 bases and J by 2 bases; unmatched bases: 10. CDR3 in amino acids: CASTHGGGNPYEQYF. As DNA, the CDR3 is TGTGCCAGCACTCATGGCGGGGGGAACCCCTACGAGCAGTACTTC.

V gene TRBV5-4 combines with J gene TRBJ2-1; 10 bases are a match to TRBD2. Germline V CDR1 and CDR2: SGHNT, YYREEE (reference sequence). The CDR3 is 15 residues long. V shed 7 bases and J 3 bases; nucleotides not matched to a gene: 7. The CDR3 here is CASGGLADLYNEQFF. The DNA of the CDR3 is TGTGCCAGCGGAGGACTAGCGGACCTCTACAATGAGCAGTTCTTC.

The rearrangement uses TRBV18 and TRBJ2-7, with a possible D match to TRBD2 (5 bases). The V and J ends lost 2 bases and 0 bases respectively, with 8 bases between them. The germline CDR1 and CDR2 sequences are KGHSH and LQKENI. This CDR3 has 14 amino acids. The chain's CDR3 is CASSPEGFSYEQYF. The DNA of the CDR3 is TGTGCCAGCTCACCAGAGGGCTTCTCCTACGAGCAGTACTTC.